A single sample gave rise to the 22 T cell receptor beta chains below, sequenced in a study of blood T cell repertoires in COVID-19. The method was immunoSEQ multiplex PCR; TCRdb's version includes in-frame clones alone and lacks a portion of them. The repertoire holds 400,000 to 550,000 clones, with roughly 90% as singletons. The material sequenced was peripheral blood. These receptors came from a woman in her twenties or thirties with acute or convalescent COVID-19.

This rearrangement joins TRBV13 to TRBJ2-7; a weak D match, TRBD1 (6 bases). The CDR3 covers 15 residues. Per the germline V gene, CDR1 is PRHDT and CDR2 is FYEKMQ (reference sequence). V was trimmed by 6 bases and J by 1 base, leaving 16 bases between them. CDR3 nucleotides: TGTGCCAGCAGTCTTGACAGGCCAATGTCCTACGAGCAGTACTTC. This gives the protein CASSLDRPMSYEQYF. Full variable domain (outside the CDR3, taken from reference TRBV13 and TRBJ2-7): AAGVIQSPRHLIKEKRETATLKCYPIPRHDTVYWYQQGPGQDPQFLISFYEKMQSDKGSIPDRFSAQQFSDYHSELNMSSLELGDSALYFCASSLDRPMSYEQYFGPGTRLTVT.

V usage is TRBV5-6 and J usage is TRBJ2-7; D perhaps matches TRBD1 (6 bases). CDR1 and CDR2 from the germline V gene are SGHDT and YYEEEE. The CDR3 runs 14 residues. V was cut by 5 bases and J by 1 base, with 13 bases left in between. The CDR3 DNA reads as TGTGCCAGCAGAAGCTTCAGGGGATCCTACGAGCAGTACTTC. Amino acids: CASRSFRGSYEQYF.

CDR3 sequence (DNA): TGCGCCAGCAGCGCGGAACCTACAGGGGGTACGGGCGAGCAGTACTTC. This encodes CASSAEPTGGTGEQYF. The V and J genes are TRBV5-1 and TRBJ2-7, with 8 bases fitting TRBD1. The CDR3 is made up of 16 amino acids. Unmatched junction bases numbered 15, after V lost 4 bases and J lost 6 bases. The V gene's germline CDR1 is SGHRS and CDR2 YFSETQ.

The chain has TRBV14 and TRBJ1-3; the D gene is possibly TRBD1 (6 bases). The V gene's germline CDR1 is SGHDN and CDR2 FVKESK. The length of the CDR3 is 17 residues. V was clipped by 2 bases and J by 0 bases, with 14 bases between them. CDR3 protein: CASSQSPQGSSGNTIYF. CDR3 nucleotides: TGTGCCAGCAGCCAATCGCCACAGGGAAGCTCTGGAAACACCATATATTTT. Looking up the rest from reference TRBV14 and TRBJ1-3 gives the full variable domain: EAGVTQFPSHSVIEKGQTVTLRCDPISGHDNLYWYRRVMGKEIKFLLHFVKESKQDESGMPNNRFLAERTGGTYSTLKVQPAELEDSGVYFCASSQSPQGSSGNTIYFGEGSWLTVV.

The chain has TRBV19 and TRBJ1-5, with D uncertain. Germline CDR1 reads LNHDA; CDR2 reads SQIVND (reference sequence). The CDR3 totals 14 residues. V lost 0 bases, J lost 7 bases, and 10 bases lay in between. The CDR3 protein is CASSIEAGNQPQHF. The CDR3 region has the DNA TGTGCCAGTAGTATAGAGGCGGGTAACCAGCCCCAGCATTTT.

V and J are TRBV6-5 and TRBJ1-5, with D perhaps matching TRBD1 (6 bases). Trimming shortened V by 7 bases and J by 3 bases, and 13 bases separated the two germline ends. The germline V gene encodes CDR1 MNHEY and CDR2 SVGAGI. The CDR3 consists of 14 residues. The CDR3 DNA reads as TGTGCCAGCAACACGGACAGATACAATCAGCCCCAGCATTTT. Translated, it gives CASNTDRYNQPQHF.

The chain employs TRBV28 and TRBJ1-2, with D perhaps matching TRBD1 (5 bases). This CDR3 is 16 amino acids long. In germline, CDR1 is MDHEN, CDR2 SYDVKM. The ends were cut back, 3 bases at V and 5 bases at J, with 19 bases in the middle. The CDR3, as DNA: TGTGCCAGCAGTTTGACGCCGTCAGGGAAGGCTTATGGCTACACCTTC. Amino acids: CASSLTPSGKAYGYTF.

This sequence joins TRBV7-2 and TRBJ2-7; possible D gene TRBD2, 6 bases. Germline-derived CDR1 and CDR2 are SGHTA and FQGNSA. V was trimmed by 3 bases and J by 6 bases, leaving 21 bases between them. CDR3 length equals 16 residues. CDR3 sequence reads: CASSLDPYGRSGEQYF. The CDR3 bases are TGTGCCAGCAGCTTGGATCCTTACGGGAGATCCGGCGAGCAGTACTTC.

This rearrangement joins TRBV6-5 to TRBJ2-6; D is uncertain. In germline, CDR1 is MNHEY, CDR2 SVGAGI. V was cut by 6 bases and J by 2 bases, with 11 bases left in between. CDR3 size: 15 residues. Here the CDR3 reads CASSRGSPGANVLTF. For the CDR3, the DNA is TGTGCCAGCAGCCGCGGTTCCCCTGGGGCCAACGTCCTGACTTTC.

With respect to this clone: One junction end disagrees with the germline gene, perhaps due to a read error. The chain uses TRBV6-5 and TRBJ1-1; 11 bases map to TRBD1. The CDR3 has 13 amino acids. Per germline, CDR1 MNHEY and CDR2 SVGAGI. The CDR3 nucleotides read TGTGCCAGCAGCTCCCAATTCCGGGACAGGGGGATCTTT. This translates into CASSSQFRDRGIF.

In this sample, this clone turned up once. The CDR3 nucleotides read TGTGCCTGGAAGGGGGCGGTGGACACCCGCCTCAGTGGCTACACCTTC. It encodes CAWKGAVDTRLSGYTF. V is TRBV30 and J is TRBJ1-2; 7 positions match TRBD1. The CDR3 is made up of 16 amino acids. V lost 4 bases, J lost 7 bases, and 18 bases stayed unmatched. The germline V gene encodes CDR1 GTSNPN and CDR2 SVGIG (reference sequence).

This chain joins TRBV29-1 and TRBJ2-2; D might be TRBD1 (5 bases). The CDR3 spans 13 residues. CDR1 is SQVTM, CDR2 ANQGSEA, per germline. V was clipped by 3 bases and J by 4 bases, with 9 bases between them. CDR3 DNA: TGCAGCGTTGATGCAGGGCGCACCGGGGAGCTGTTTTTT. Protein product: CSVDAGRTGELFF.

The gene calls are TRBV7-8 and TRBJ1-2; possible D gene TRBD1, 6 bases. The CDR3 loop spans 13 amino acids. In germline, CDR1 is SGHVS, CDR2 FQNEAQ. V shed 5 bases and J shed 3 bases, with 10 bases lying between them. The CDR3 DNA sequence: TGTGCCAGCAGCCCTGGGGGCGACTATGGCTACACCTTC. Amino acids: CASSPGGDYGYTF.

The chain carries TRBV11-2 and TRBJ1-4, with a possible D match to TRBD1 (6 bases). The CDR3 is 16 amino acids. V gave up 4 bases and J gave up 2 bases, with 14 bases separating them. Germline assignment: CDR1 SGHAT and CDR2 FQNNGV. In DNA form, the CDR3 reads TGTGCCAGCAGCTACGGCGGCACAGGGACTAATGAAAAACTGTTTTTT. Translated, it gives CASSYGGTGTNEKLFF.

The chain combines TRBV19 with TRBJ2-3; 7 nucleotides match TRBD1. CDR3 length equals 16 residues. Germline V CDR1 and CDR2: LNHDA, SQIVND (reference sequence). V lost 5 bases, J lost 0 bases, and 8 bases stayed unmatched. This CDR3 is CASSGTAHPSTDTQYF. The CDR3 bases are TGTGCCAGTAGTGGGACAGCCCATCCTAGCACAGATACGCAGTATTTT.

Here the CDR3 reads CASTEGRGDQPQHF. As DNA, the CDR3 is TGTGCCAGCACCGAAGGAAGGGGTGACCAGCCCCAGCATTTT. The V gene is TRBV2, the J gene TRBJ1-5, with D possibly being TRBD1 (5 bases). CDR1 and CDR2 (germline): SNHLY, FYNNEI. Trimming took 7 bases from V and 7 from J, leaving 17 bases between them. The CDR3 spans 14 residues.

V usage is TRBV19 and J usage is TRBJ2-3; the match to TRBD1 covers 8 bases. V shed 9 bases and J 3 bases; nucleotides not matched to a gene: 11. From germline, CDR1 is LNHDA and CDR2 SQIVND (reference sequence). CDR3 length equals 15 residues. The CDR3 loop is CASRRGRHGTDTQYF. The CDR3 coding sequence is TGTGCCAGCCGCAGGGGGCGTCACGGAACAGATACGCAGTATTTT.

CDR3 sequence reads: CASSSSQPQHF. The CDR3 DNA follows: TGTGCCAGCTCATCTAGTCAGCCCCAGCATTTT. The chain joins TRBV18 to TRBJ1-5; D is uncertain. This CDR3 is 11 amino acids long. Germline assignment: CDR1 KGHSH and CDR2 LQKENI. The V gene lost 5 bases and the J gene lost 6 bases, with 5 bases spanning the gap.

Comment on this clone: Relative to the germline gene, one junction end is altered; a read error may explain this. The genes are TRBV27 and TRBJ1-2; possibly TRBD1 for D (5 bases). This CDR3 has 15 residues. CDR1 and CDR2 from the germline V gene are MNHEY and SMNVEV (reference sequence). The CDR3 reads CVSSLSPGPDYGYTF. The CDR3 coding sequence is TGTGTCAGCAGTTTATCCCCAGGGCCGGACTATGGCTACACCTTC.

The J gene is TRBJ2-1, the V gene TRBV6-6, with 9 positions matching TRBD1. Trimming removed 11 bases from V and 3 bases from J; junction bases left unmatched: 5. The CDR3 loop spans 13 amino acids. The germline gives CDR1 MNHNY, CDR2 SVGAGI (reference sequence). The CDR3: CAGGQGRYNEQFF. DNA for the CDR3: TGTGCCGGCGGACAGGGGCGCTACAATGAGCAGTTCTTC.

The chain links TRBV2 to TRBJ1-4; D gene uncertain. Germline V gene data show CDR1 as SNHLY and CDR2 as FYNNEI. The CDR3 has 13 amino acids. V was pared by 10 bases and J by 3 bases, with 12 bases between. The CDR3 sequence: CANHRSSNEKLFF. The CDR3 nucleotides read TGTGCCAACCATCGAAGCTCTAATGAAAAACTGTTTTTT.

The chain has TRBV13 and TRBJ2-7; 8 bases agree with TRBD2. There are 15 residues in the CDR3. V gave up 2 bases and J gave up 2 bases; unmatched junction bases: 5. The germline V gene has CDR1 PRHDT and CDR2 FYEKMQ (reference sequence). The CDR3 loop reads CASSLSGGPTYEQYF. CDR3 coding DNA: TGTGCCAGCAGCTTATCGGGGGGGCCCACCTACGAGCAGTACTTC.